This TCR beta chain was profiled in a study of cytomegalovirus exposure and HLA in healthy donors. Use of 60 Vbeta and 13 Jbeta primers characterized the PCR. Profiled with immunoSEQ multiplex PCR; TCRdb holds only in-frame clones, not every one. The sample contains roughly 86,000 clones, about 62% of which appear only once. This clone has a handful of counts. The CDR3 spans 15 residues. Germline values: CDR1 SGHTA, CDR2 FQGNSA. J gave up 9 bases and V 1 base, and 10 bases lay outside the gene matches. Specimen: PBMCs. The chain combines TRBV7-2 with TRBJ2-7, with 9 bases matching TRBD2. The source is a man aged 25 to 40 in good health and CMV-seronegative. Here the CDR3 DNA reads TGTGCCAGCAGCTTAGTGTCGAGCGGGAGGCTAGTGCAGTACTTC. This gives the protein CASSLVSSGRLVQYF.